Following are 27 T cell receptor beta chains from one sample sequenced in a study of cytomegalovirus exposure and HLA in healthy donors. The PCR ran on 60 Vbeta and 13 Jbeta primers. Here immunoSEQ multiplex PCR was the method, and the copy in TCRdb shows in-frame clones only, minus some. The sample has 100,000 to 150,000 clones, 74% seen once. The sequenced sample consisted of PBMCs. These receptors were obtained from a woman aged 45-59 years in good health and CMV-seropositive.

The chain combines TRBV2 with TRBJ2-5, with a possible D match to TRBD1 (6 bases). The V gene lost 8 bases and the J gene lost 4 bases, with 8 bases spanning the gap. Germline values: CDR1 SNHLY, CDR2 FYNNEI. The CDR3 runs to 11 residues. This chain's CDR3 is CASLRGETQYF. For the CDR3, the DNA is TGTGCCAGCCTCAGGGGAGAGACCCAGTACTTC.

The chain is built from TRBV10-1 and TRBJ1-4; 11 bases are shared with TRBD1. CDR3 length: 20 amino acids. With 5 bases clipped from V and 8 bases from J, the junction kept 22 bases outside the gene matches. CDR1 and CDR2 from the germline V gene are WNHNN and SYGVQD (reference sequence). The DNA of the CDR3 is TGCGCCAGCAGTCGGACAGGGGGCGCGTTAAAGACTCCCGTGGTGGAAAAACTGTTTTTT. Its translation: CASSRTGGALKTPVVEKLFF.

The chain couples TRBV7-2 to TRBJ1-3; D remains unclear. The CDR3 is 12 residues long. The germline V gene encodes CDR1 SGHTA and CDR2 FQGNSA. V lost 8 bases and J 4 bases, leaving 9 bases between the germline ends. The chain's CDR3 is CASAMSGNTIYF. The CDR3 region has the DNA TGTGCCAGCGCTATGTCGGGAAACACCATATATTTT.

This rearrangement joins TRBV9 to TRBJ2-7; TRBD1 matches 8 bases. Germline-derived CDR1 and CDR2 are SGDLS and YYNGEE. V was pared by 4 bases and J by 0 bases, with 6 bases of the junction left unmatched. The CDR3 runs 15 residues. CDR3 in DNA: TGTGCCAGCAGCCCTGGGACAGGTAGCTCCTACGAGCAGTACTTC. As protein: CASSPGTGSSYEQYF.

DNA of the CDR3: TGTGCCAGCAGCGCCAGGCAGGGGGAATATAATTCACCCCTCCACTTT. Its protein is CASSARQGEYNSPLHF. The J gene is TRBJ1-6, the V gene TRBV9, with 7 bases lining up with TRBD1. V dropped 3 bases and J dropped 4; count of bases not matched to a gene: 7. CDR3 length: 16 residues. The germline V gene has CDR1 SGDLS and CDR2 YYNGEE.

CDR3 sequence: CASSLRQVSYEQYF. The CDR3 DNA follows: TGTGCCAGCAGCCTGAGACAGGTTTCCTACGAGCAGTACTTC. The chain uses TRBV7-2 and TRBJ2-7; TRBD1 is a possible D gene (6 bases). Trimming stripped 5 bases from V and 1 base from J, with 12 bases between. CDR3 length: 14 residues. Looked up from germline, CDR1 is SGHTA and CDR2 is FQGNSA. Looking up the rest from reference TRBV7-2 and TRBJ2-7 gives the full variable domain: GAGVSQSPSNKVTEKGKDVELRCDPISGHTALYWYRQSLGQGLEFLIYFQGNSAPDKSGLPSDRFSAERTGGSVSTLTIQRTQQEDSAVYLCASSLRQVSYEQYFGPGTRLTVT.

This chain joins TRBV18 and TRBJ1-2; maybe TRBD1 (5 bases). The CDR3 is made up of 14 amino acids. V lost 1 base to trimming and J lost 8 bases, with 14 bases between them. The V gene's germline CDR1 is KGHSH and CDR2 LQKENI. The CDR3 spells CASSPQGHKPGYTF. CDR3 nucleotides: TGTGCCAGCTCACCACAGGGGCACAAACCCGGCTACACCTTC.

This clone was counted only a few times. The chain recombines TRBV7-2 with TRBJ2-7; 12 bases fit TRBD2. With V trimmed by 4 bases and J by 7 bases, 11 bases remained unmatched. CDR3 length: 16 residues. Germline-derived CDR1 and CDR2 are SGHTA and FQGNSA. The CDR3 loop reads CASSSTPLAGGGEQYF. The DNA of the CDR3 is TGTGCCAGCAGCTCCACCCCACTAGCGGGGGGCGGTGAGCAGTACTTC.

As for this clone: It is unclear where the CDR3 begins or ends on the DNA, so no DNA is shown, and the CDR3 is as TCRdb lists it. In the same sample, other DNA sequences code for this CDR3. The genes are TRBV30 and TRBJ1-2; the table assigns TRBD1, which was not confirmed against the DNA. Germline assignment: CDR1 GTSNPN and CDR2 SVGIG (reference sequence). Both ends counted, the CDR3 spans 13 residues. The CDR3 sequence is CAWAPGTDLPYTF.

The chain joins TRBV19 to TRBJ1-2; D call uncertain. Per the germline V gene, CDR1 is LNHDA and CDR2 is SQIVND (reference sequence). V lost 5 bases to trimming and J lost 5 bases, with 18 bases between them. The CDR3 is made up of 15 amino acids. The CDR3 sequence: CASSWNGEVLYGYTF. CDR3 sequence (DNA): TGTGCCAGTAGTTGGAACGGGGAAGTATTGTATGGCTACACCTTC.

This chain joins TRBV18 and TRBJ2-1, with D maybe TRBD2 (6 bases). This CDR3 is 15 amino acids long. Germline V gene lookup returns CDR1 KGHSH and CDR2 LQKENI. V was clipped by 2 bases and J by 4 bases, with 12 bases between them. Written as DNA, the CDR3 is TGTGCCAGCTCACCAGGCGGGGCGAGGTACAATGAGCAGTTCTTC. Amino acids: CASSPGGARYNEQFF.

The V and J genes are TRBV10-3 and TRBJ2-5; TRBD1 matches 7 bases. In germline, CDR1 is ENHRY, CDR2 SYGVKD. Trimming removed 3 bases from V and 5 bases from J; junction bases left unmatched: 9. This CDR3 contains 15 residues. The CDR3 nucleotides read TGTGCCATCAGTGACGGGCCAGGGGGACCGGAGACCCAGTACTTC. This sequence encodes CAISDGPGGPETQYF.

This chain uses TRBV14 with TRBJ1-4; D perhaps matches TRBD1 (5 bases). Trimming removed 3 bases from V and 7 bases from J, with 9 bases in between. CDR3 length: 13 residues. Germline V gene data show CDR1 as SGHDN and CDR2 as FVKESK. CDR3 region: CASSHTGAEKLFF. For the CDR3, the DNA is TGTGCCAGCAGCCACACAGGCGCTGAAAAACTGTTTTTT. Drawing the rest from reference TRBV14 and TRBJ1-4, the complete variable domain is EAGVTQFPSHSVIEKGQTVTLRCDPISGHDNLYWYRRVMGKEIKFLLHFVKESKQDESGMPNNRFLAERTGGTYSTLKVQPAELEDSGVYFCASSHTGAEKLFFGSGTQLSVL.

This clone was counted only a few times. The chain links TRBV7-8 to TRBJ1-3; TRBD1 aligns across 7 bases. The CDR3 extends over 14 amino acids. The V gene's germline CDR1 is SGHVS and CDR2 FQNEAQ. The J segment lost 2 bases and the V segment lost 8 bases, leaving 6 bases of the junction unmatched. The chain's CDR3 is CASFKGAPGNTIYF. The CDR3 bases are TGTGCCAGCTTCAAGGGGGCGCCTGGAAACACCATATATTTT.

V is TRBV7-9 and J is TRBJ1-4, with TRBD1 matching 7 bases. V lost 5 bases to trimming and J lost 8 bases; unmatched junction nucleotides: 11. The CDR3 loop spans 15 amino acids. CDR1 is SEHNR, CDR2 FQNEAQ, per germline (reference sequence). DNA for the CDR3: TGTGCCAGCAGCCAACAGGGGATTAGCGAAGAAAAACTGTTTTTT. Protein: CASSQQGISEEKLFF.

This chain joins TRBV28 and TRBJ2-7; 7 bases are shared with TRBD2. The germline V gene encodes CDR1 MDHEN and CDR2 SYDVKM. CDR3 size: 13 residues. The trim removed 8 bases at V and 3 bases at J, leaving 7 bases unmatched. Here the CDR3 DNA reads TGTGCCAGCTACGGGGGGAATGGCTACGAGCAGTACTTC. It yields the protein CASYGGNGYEQYF.

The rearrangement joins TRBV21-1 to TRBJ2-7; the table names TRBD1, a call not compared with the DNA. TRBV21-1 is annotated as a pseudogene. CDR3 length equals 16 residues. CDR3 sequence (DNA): TGTGCCAGCAGCAAACACAGGGGGAGAAACGGGTACGAGCAGTACTTC. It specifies CASSKHRGRNGYEQYF.

The CDR3 region has the DNA TGTGCCAGCTCACCAAGCCTTTACGATCTGGAGTATTTT. This encodes CASSPSLYDLEYF. The gene calls are TRBV18 and TRBJ2-3; D not certain. Germline V gives CDR1 KGHSH, CDR2 LQKENI. Trimming took off 2 bases at V and 13 bases at J, with 16 bases between the two ends. There are 13 residues in the CDR3.

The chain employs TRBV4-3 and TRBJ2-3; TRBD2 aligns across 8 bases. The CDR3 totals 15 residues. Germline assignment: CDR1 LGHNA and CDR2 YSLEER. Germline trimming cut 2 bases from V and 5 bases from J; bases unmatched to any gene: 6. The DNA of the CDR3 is TGCGCCAGCAGCCAATTCGGGGGGGCCGAAGATACGCAGTATTTT. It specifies CASSQFGGAEDTQYF.

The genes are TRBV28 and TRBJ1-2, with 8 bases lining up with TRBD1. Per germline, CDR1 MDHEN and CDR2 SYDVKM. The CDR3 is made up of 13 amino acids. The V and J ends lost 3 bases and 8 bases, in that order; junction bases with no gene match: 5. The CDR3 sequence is CASSFRGRSGYTF. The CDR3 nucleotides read TGTGCCAGCAGTTTCAGGGGGCGGTCGGGCTACACCTTC.

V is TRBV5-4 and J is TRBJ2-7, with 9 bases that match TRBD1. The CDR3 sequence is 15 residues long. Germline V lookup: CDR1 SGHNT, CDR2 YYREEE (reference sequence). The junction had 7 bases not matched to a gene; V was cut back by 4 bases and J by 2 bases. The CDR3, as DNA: TGTGCCAGCAGCCAGACGGGACAGGGTACCTACGAGCAGTACTTC. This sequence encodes CASSQTGQGTYEQYF. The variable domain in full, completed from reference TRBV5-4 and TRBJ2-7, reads ETGVTQSPTHLIKTRGQQVTLRCSSQSGHNTVSWYQQALGQGPQFIFQYYREEENGRGNFPPRFSGLQFPNYSSELNVNALELDDSALYLCASSQTGQGTYEQYFGPGTRLTVT.

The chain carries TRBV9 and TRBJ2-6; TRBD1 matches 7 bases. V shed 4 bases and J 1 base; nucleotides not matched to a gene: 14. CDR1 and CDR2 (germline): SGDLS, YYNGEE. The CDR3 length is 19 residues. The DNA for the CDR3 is TGTGCCAGCAGCACCGATTCCGGGACAGAATTTTCTGGGGCCAACGTCCTGACTTTC. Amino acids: CASSTDSGTEFSGANVLTF.

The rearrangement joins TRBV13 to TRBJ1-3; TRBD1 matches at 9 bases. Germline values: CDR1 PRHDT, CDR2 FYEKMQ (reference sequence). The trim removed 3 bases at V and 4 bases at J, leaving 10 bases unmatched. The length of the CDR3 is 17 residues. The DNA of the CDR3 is TGTGCCAGCAGCTTTCGTCAGGGACAGGGATCGGGAAACACCATATATTTT. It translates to CASSFRQGQGSGNTIYF.

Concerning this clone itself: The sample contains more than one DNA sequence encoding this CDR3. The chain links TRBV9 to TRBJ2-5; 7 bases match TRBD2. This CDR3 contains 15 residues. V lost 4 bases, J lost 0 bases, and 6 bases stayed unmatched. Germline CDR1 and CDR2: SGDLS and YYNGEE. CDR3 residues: CASSRGGVNQETQYF. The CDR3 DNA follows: TGTGCCAGCAGCAGGGGAGGGGTCAACCAAGAGACCCAGTACTTC.

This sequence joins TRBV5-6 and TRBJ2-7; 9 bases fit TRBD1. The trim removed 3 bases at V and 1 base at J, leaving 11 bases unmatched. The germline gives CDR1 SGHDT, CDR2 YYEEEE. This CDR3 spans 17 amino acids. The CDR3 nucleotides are TGTGCCAGCAGCTCGGGACAGGGTTATTGGAATTCCTACGAGCAGTACTTC. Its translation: CASSSGQGYWNSYEQYF.

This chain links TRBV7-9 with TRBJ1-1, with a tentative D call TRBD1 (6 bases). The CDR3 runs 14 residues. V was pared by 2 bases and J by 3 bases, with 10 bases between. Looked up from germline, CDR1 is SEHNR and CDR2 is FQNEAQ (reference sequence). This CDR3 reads CASSLTGTHTEAFF. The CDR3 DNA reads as TGTGCCAGCAGCTTAACAGGGACCCACACTGAAGCTTTCTTT.

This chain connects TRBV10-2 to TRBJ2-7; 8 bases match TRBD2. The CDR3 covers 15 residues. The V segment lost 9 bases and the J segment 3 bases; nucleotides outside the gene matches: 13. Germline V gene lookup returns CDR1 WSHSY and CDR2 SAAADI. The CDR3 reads CASLGGRGAFYEQYF. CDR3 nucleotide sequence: TGCGCCAGTCTAGGGGGGCGGGGGGCCTTCTACGAGCAGTACTTC.